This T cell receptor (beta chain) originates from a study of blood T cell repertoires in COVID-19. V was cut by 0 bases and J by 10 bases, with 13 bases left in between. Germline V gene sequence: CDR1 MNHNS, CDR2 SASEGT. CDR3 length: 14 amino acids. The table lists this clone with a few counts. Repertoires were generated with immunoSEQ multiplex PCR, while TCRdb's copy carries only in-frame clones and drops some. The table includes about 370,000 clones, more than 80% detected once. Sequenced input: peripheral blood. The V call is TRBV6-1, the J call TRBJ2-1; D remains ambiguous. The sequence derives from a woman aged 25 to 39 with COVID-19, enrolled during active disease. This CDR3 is CASSEALQLREQFF. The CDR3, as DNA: TGTGCCAGCAGTGAAGCGCTTCAGTTACGAGAGCAGTTCTTC.